This T cell receptor beta chain comes out of a study of T-cell memory formation after mild COVID-19. Background on the study: TCR clusters showed largely donor specificity.

Germline CDR1 LGHNA, CDR2 YNFKEQ. This CDR3 comprises 17 residues. Trimming at V came to 4 bases and at J to 0 bases, leaving 9 bases not matched to a gene. One entry per CDR3 protein, called by TCRdb with MiXCR from the 5' RACE reads. Of 250,000 to 300,000 distinct CDR3 sequences listed, 8% to 9% are singletons. This clonotype was observed a few times. Sequencing input: PBMCs or a T cell subset sorted from them (not recorded which). This chain connects TRBV4-2 to TRBJ1-5; 7 bases agree with TRBD1. This TCR derives from a man aged 18 to 29 who had mild COVID-19 (a few samples of this study predate the infection). Cell type and time point are not known. The CDR3 DNA reads TGTGCCAGCAGCCCGAGGGACAGCAGTTATAGCAATCAGCCCCAGCATTTT. Its translation: CASSPRDSSYSNQPQHF.